This entry lists 7 T cell receptor beta chains sequenced from one sample in a study of human T cells and chemical hapten exposure. TCRdb redid the calling of the RACE reads with MiXCR, one entry per CDR3 protein. Of about 380,000 distinct CDR3 sequences listed, about 6% are singletons. Time point of the sample: patch test 2, 6 weeks after DPC sensitization. The treatment was: therapeutic diphenylcyclopropenone sensitization with weekly scalp DPC. The material sequenced was whole blood, taken in connection with sensitization to the hapten diphenylcyclopropenone (DPC). These receptors all come from a young woman with alopecia areata. Some clones in this sample may be carry-over from other donors' samples.

CDR3 protein: CASSYGSSGNTIYF. In nucleotides, the CDR3 is TGTGCCAGCAGTTATGGCAGCTCTGGAAACACCATATATTTT. The rearrangement uses TRBV6-5 and TRBJ1-3; D is uncertain. The CDR3 runs to 14 residues. With 3 bases removed from V and 0 bases from J, the gap between germline ends came to 6 bases. CDR1 and CDR2 from the germline V gene are MNHEY and SVGAGI.

This clonotype was observed many times. The genes are TRBV29-1 and TRBJ1-1; D not resolved. The CDR3 has 10 residues. Per the germline V gene, CDR1 is SQVTM and CDR2 is ANQGSEA. Trimming removed 4 bases at V and 4 bases at J, with 4 bases between. This CDR3 is CSVGATEAFF. The CDR3 region has the DNA TGCAGCGTTGGGGCCACTGAAGCTTTCTTT.

This clonotype was observed many times. J is TRBJ1-5 and V is TRBV20-1; no clear D gene. The V end lost 0 bases, the J end lost 6 bases, and 6 bases lay between the germline ends. The CDR3 contains 12 residues. Germline V gene sequence: CDR1 DFQATT, CDR2 SNEGSKA (reference sequence). CDR3 in amino acids: CSARDNSQPQHF. The CDR3 DNA reads as TGCAGTGCTAGAGATAACAGTCAGCCCCAGCATTTT.

The rearrangement uses TRBV20-1 and TRBJ2-7, with 7 bases matching TRBD1. CDR3 size: 14 residues. V lost 1 base and J lost 6; bases outside the gene matches: 9. CDR1 and CDR2 from the germline V gene are DFQATT and SNEGSKA (reference sequence). This chain's CDR3 is CSARVTGRLGEQYF. The CDR3 DNA reads TGCAGTGCTAGAGTGACAGGGCGGCTGGGCGAGCAGTACTTC.

This chain connects TRBV11-2 to TRBJ2-3, with 9 bases lining up with TRBD2. CDR3 length: 17 residues. Germline assignment: CDR1 SGHAT and CDR2 FQNNGV. V trimming: 6 bases; J trimming: 0 bases; junction bases outside the gene matches: 10. CDR3 residues: CASRLRGGAFSTDTQYF. In DNA, the CDR3 is TGTGCCAGCAGGCTACGCGGGGGGGCCTTTAGCACAGATACGCAGTATTTT.

This clonotype has more than one count but fewer than ten. V is TRBV20-1 and J is TRBJ1-4; D is unresolved. Germline lookup yields CDR1 DFQATT and CDR2 SNEGSKA (reference sequence). Trimming shortened V by 5 bases and J by 0 bases, and 7 bases separated the two germline ends. The CDR3 is 13 amino acids. The CDR3 DNA reads as TGCAGTGCTCTACGATCAACTAATGAAAAACTGTTTTTT. It specifies CSALRSTNEKLFF.

The chain has TRBV18 and TRBJ1-1; 7 nucleotides match TRBD1. CDR3 length equals 14 residues. In germline, CDR1 is KGHSH, CDR2 LQKENI. V gave up 4 bases and J gave up 3 bases; unmatched junction bases: 5. The CDR3 coding sequence is TGTGCCAGCTCACGCGATACAGGGGACACTGAAGCTTTCTTT. Translating it yields CASSRDTGDTEAFF.